These 19 T cell receptor beta chains originate from one sample sequenced in a study of T cells in Graves' hyperthyroidism and ophthalmopathy. Authors of the study amplified TCR beta CDR3 regions from RNA transcripts. The HTBI primer set was used in a first-round RT-PCR of the TCR CDR3. Using its own MiXCR run on the multiplex PCR reads, TCRdb lists one record per CDR3 protein. Of some 530,000 distinct CDR3 sequences in the sample, roughly 23% were seen once. The sequenced sample consisted of blood. The receptors here all came from a woman in her 70s with Graves' ophthalmopathy.

The chain carries TRBV14 and TRBJ1-4, with 9 bases matching TRBD1. The CDR3 is made up of 17 amino acids. The trim removed 2 bases at V and 5 bases at J, leaving 9 bases unmatched. The V gene's germline CDR1 is SGHDN and CDR2 FVKESK. The CDR3 here is CASSQNTGGLRNEKLFF. In DNA form, the CDR3 reads TGTGCCAGCAGCCAAAATACAGGGGGCTTGAGAAATGAAAAACTGTTTTTT.

This chain joins TRBV7-2 and TRBJ1-5; D not certain. The V and J ends lost 1 base and 5 bases respectively, with 12 bases between them. This CDR3 spans 15 amino acids. Germline assignment: CDR1 SGHTA and CDR2 FQGNSA. The CDR3 loop reads CASSLVRRNHQPQHF. The CDR3 DNA reads as TGTGCCAGCAGCTTAGTCAGGAGGAACCATCAGCCCCAGCATTTT.

As concerns this clonotype: A much larger clone lies one base from this, so it may be a read error. The genes are TRBV6-5 and TRBJ2-1, with 9 bases lining up with TRBD2. CDR3 length: 19 amino acids. Germline CDR1 and CDR2: MNHEY and SVGAGI. The CDR3 reads CVSSSNNPPWAGGRNEQFF. CDR3 nucleotides: TGTGTCAGCAGTTCCAACAACCCTCCGTGGGCGGGAGGGCGGAATGAGCAGTTCTTC.

This clonotype was seen at least ten times. V usage is TRBV28 and J usage is TRBJ2-7, with TRBD2 identical over 9 bases. The CDR3 contains 17 residues. Germline V gene sequence: CDR1 MDHEN, CDR2 SYDVKM. The J segment lost 4 bases and the V segment lost 3 bases, leaving 13 bases of the junction unmatched. The CDR3 protein is CASSFLTNSGSGYEQYF. As DNA, the CDR3 is TGTGCCAGCAGTTTTTTGACGAATAGCGGGAGCGGTTACGAGCAGTACTTC.

This rearrangement joins TRBV11-1 to TRBJ1-5, with 8 bases aligning to TRBD1. V shed 5 bases and J 6 bases; nucleotides not matched to a gene: 3. Germline values: CDR1 SGHAT, CDR2 FQDESV (reference sequence). The CDR3 covers 13 residues. The CDR3 sequence: CASSTDRGQPQHF. In nucleotides, the CDR3 is TGTGCCAGCAGCACCGACAGGGGTCAGCCCCAGCATTTT.

The chain uses TRBV7-3 and TRBJ2-7; 11 positions agree with TRBD1. V lost 5 bases to trimming and J lost 4 bases; unmatched junction nucleotides: 4. The CDR3 is 14 amino acids. Germline CDR1 is SGHTA and CDR2 is FQGTGA. CDR3 coding DNA: TGTGCCAGCAGCCAGGGGACAGGGGGGTACGAGCAGTACTTC. Encoded protein: CASSQGTGGYEQYF.

This clonotype was counted a few times. V and J are TRBV7-9 and TRBJ2-1, with 12 bases aligning to TRBD2. Germline CDR1 and CDR2: SEHNR and FQNEAQ (reference sequence). The CDR3 has 13 amino acids. V shed 7 bases, J shed 10 bases, and the junction held 5 bases outside the gene matches. CDR3 loop: CASTLAGGREQFF. DNA of the CDR3: TGTGCCAGCACCCTAGCGGGAGGGAGGGAGCAGTTCTTC.

The chain combines TRBV18 with TRBJ2-1; 8 nucleotides match TRBD2. From germline, CDR1 is KGHSH and CDR2 LQKENI. CDR3 length: 12 residues. V lost 7 bases, J lost 8 bases, and 4 bases stayed unmatched. The CDR3 is CASFRGGDEQFF. As DNA, the CDR3 is TGTGCCAGCTTCCGGGGGGGCGATGAGCAGTTCTTC.

This clonotype was counted between two and nine times. This rearrangement joins TRBV18 to TRBJ2-3; D is unclear. Trimming pared 2 bases from V and 5 bases from J, leaving 2 bases between. CDR3 length equals 11 residues. Germline CDR1 and CDR2: KGHSH and LQKENI. This CDR3 reads CASSPKDTQYF. The CDR3, as DNA: TGTGCCAGCTCACCAAAAGATACGCAGTATTTT.

This chain connects TRBV28 to TRBJ1-5; D is unclear. The CDR3 has 14 amino acids. Germline V gives CDR1 MDHEN, CDR2 SYDVKM. Deletions cut 1 base from V and 3 bases from J, with 7 bases between. CDR3 loop: CASSLYGYNQPQHF. The CDR3 DNA reads as TGTGCCAGCAGTTTATATGGGTACAATCAGCCCCAGCATTTT.

The table lists this clonotype with a few counts. J is TRBJ2-1 and V is TRBV15; the D is unclear. The CDR3 loop spans 12 amino acids. V lost 8 bases, J lost 0 bases, and 5 bases lay in between. The germline gives CDR1 LNHNV, CDR2 YYDKDF (reference sequence). The CDR3 DNA is TGTGCCACCCGGAGCTCCTACAATGAGCAGTTCTTC. This translates into CATRSSYNEQFF.

This clonotype was seen more than once but under ten times. This chain connects TRBV6-9 to TRBJ2-2; D is perhaps TRBD1 (6 bases). The germline V gene has CDR1 MNHGY and CDR2 SVAAGI. The CDR3 consists of 14 residues. V was pared by 6 bases and J by 5 bases, with 13 bases between. The CDR3 nucleotides read TGTGCCAGCAGAACCAGGGGAAGGACCGGGGAGCTGTTTTTT. Its translation: CASRTRGRTGELFF.

The chain carries TRBV11-3 and TRBJ2-3; 8 bases agree with TRBD2. CDR1 is SGHNT and CDR2 is YENEEA in the germline V gene. J lost 4 bases, V lost 5 bases, and 5 bases had no gene match. CDR3 length: 14 amino acids. For the CDR3, the DNA is TGTGCCAGCAGCCCCCGGGAGGGTCCAGATACGCAGTATTTT. Residues: CASSPREGPDTQYF.

This clonotype was picked up a small number of times. This chain uses TRBV25-1 with TRBJ2-5; D remains unclear. The germline V gene has CDR1 MGHDK and CDR2 SYGVNS. V was cut by 1 base and J by 2 bases, with 8 bases left in between. This CDR3 has 14 residues. The CDR3 DNA is TGTGCCAGCAGTGAATCTCCAGCTCAAGAGACCCAGTACTTC. Residues: CASSESPAQETQYF.

DNA for the CDR3: TGCGCCAGCAGCTTTCGGCAGGGGGCTGTCACTGAAGCTTTCTTT. This translates into CASSFRQGAVTEAFF. The chain combines TRBV5-1 with TRBJ1-1, with 8 bases identical to TRBD1. The germline gives CDR1 SGHRS, CDR2 YFSETQ. The CDR3 is 15 amino acids. Trimming removed 2 bases from V and 4 bases from J; junction bases left unmatched: 7.

This clonotype turned up a few times. CDR3 sequence reads: CASSLKGSPLHF. The CDR3 region has the DNA TGTGCCAGCAGCTTGAAGGGCTCACCCCTCCACTTT. The V gene is TRBV7-9, the J gene TRBJ1-6; unclear D gene. Trimming shortened V by 3 bases and J by 10 bases, and 7 bases separated the two germline ends. The CDR3 is 12 amino acids. Germline V lookup: CDR1 SEHNR, CDR2 FQNEAQ (reference sequence).

The J gene is TRBJ1-6, the V gene TRBV30; D unresolved. V lost 4 bases and J lost 0, with 10 bases in between. The CDR3 totals 15 residues. Germline V gives CDR1 GTSNPN, CDR2 SVGIG (reference sequence). The CDR3 nucleotides are TGTGCCTGGAAAAACAGCCTCTCCTATAATTCACCCCTCCACTTT. It yields the protein CAWKNSLSYNSPLHF.

The chain links TRBV11-2 to TRBJ2-7; D is unresolved. Per germline, CDR1 SGHAT and CDR2 FQNNGV. The CDR3 loop spans 13 amino acids. V lost 1 base and J lost 3, with 7 bases in between. The CDR3, as DNA: TGTGCCAGCAGCTTAGTACAAATCTACGAGCAGTACTTC. Amino acid sequence: CASSLVQIYEQYF.

The sample holds a few counts of this clonotype. The chain couples TRBV3-1 to TRBJ1-1; 7 nucleotides align to TRBD1. This CDR3 is built from 11 residues. Per the germline V gene, CDR1 is LGHDT and CDR2 is YNNKEL (reference sequence). Losses at the gene ends were 2 bases for V and 13 bases for J; bases not matched to a gene: 4. CDR3 nucleotides: TGTGCCAGCAGCCAAACAGGGGACCGTTTCTTT. Its translation is CASSQTGDRFF.